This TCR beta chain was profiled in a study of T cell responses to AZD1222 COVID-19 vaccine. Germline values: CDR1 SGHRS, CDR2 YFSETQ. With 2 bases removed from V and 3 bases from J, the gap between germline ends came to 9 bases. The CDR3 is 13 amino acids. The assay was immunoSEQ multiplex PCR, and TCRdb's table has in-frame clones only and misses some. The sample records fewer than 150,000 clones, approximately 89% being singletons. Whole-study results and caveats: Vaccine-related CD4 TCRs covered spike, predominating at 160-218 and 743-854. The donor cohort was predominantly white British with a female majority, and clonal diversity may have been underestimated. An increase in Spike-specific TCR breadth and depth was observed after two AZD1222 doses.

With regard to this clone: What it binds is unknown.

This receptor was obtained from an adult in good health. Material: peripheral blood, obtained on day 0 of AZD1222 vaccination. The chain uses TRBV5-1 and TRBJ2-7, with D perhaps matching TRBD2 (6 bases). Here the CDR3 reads CASSLGGRYEQYF. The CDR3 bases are TGCGCCAGCAGCTTAGGAGGGCGCTACGAGCAGTACTTC.